This note documents a single T cell receptor beta chain sequence. Unmatched junction bases numbered 10, after V lost 4 bases and J lost 7 bases. The CDR3 covers 15 residues. The V gene's germline CDR1 is MDHEN and CDR2 SYDVKM. Every donor was a healthy person donating bone marrow. This sample stems from a study of cytomegalovirus exposure and HLA in healthy donors. 13 Jbeta primers and 60 Vbeta primers were used for the PCR. TCRdb's table, derived via immunoSEQ multiplex PCR, lists solely in-frame clones and lacks some. The table records 130,000 or so clones, around 77% of them present only once. This chain uses TRBV28 with TRBJ2-4; 7 nucleotides line up with TRBD2. Sequencing was done on a sample of PBMCs. The receptor's source is a man aged 30 to 39 in good health and CMV-seronegative. Written as DNA, the CDR3 is TGTGCCAGCAGTTCGCGGACTAGTGGGGTGAACATTCAGTACTTC. This encodes CASSSRTSGVNIQYF.